This is a list of T cell receptor beta chains from one sample in a study of shared clonotypes between healthy human individuals. Produced via immunoSEQ multiplex PCR; TCRdb's table is partial and in-frame only. The top ten hold 15% to 20% of the sample, which has roughly 320,000 clones, about nine tenths seen once. The sample was memory CD8+ T cells sorted from blood. The receptors shown here come from a man aged 18 to 30 in good health. CDR3s include the opening cysteine and the closing phenylalanine or tryptophan. Each record gives: D gene, J gene, clone size, V gene, CDR3 DNA, CDR3 protein. The D gene is left open where the match is weak. Clone size is given for some rows only: seen once, a few or many times, or a class if the clone is expanded.

D gene: .
J gene: TRBJ2-7
clone size: .
V gene: TRBV4-1
CDR3 DNA: TGCGCCAGCAGCCAAGGACAGCCCTACGAGCAGTACTTC
CDR3 protein: CASSQGQPYEQYF

D gene: TRBD1
J gene: TRBJ1-2
clone size: .
V gene: TRBV6-1
CDR3 DNA: TGTGCCAGCAGTGAAGATTCCAGGGGGTTCAACTATGGCTACACCTTC
CDR3 protein: CASSEDSRGFNYGYTF

D gene: .
J gene: TRBJ2-1
clone size: .
V gene: TRBV9
CDR3 DNA: TGTGCCAGCAGCGTAGTTGGAGGGAGCTCCTACAATGAGCAGTTCTTC
CDR3 protein: CASSVVGGSSYNEQFF

D gene: TRBD1
J gene: TRBJ2-5
clone size: .
V gene: TRBV7-9
CDR3 DNA: TGTGCCAGCAGCTCCGCCGGGACAGGGGTTTTGGAGACCCAGTACTTC
CDR3 protein: CASSSAGTGVLETQYF

D gene: .
J gene: TRBJ2-1
clone size: .
V gene: TRBV4-1
CDR3 DNA: TGCGCCAGCAGCCTTAGTAGGAATGAGCAGTTCTTC
CDR3 protein: CASSLSRNEQFF

D gene: .
J gene: TRBJ1-2
clone size: .
V gene: TRBV7-8
CDR3 DNA: TGTGCCAGCAGCTTAGAGGGCGACCCTTACCCGACTGGCTACACCTTC
CDR3 protein: CASSLEGDPYPTGYTF

D gene: TRBD2
J gene: TRBJ2-3
clone size: .
V gene: TRBV10-1
CDR3 DNA: TGCGCCACCTCTAGCGGGATACGGGAGGATACGCAGTATTTT
CDR3 protein: CATSSGIREDTQYF

D gene: .
J gene: TRBJ2-1
clone size: .
V gene: TRBV29-1
CDR3 DNA: TGCAGCGTTGAGGAGCAGTACAATGAGCAGTTCTTC
CDR3 protein: CSVEEQYNEQFF

D gene: TRBD1
J gene: TRBJ2-7
clone size: few
V gene: TRBV7-6
CDR3 DNA: TGTGCCAGCAGCTTACCCCCGGGACAGGGGGCCAACGAGCAGTACTTC
CDR3 protein: CASSLPPGQGANEQYF

D gene: TRBD1
J gene: TRBJ2-7
clone size: .
V gene: TRBV6-1
CDR3 DNA: TGTGCCACATGGACAGGGGGCCTCTACGAGCAGTACTTC
CDR3 protein: CATWTGGLYEQYF

D gene: .
J gene: TRBJ2-2
clone size: once
V gene: TRBV13
CDR3 DNA: TGTGCCAGCAGCTTAGTTTACGGTTTTAACACCGGGGAGCTGTTTTTT
CDR3 protein: CASSLVYGFNTGELFF

D gene: TRBD2
J gene: TRBJ2-7
clone size: .
V gene: TRBV28
CDR3 DNA: TGTGCCAGCAGTCACAGCGGGGGGGCCTACGAGCAGTACTTC
CDR3 protein: CASSHSGGAYEQYF

D gene: TRBD1
J gene: TRBJ2-1
clone size: .
V gene: TRBV7-9
CDR3 DNA: TGTGCCAGCAGCGCCGGGACAGTCGATTCCCACAATGAGCAGTTCTTC
CDR3 protein: CASSAGTVDSHNEQFF

D gene: .
J gene: TRBJ2-7
clone size: .
V gene: TRBV4-1
CDR3 DNA: TGCGCCAGCAGCCAAGAATTCCGGGCCCACTACGAGCAGTACTTC
CDR3 protein: CASSQEFRAHYEQYF

D gene: .
J gene: TRBJ2-7
clone size: .
V gene: TRBV9
CDR3 DNA: TGTGCCAGCAGCGTAGCTGCAGGGTACGAGCAGTACTTC
CDR3 protein: CASSVAAGYEQYF

D gene: .
J gene: TRBJ2-1
clone size: .
V gene: TRBV6-5
CDR3 DNA: TGTGCCAGCAGTTACTCTCAGGGGACCGAGCAGTTCTTC
CDR3 protein: CASSYSQGTEQFF

D gene: .
J gene: TRBJ2-1
clone size: .
V gene: TRBV7-9
CDR3 DNA: TGTGCCAGCAGCTTAGAGCTAGCGCCAGGCTACAATGAGCAGTTCTTC
CDR3 protein: CASSLELAPGYNEQFF

D gene: .
J gene: TRBJ2-6
clone size: once
V gene: TRBV28
CDR3 DNA: TGTGCCAGCAGTTTATTCCCGACATCCTCTGGGGCCAACGTCCTGACTTTC
CDR3 protein: CASSLFPTSSGANVLTF

D gene: .
J gene: TRBJ1-1
clone size: .
V gene: TRBV10-3
CDR3 DNA: TGTGCCATCGGCGAAGACGGTCTACCCAACACTGAAGCTTTCTTT
CDR3 protein: CAIGEDGLPNTEAFF

D gene: .
J gene: TRBJ1-2
clone size: .
V gene: TRBV5-4
CDR3 DNA: TGTGCCAGCAGCTTGGTTTCAGCTCCCGCCTATGGCTACACCTTC
CDR3 protein: CASSLVSAPAYGYTF

D gene: .
J gene: TRBJ1-1
clone size: .
V gene: TRBV6-6
CDR3 DNA: TGTGCCAGACGATTTGTGGGCGGCCCTGAGCCTTTCTTT
CDR3 protein: CARRFVGGPEPFF

D gene: .
J gene: TRBJ2-1
clone size: .
V gene: TRBV7-8
CDR3 DNA: TGTGCCAGCAGCTTAGGGCCAGGGGCAGGGAATGAGCAGTTCTTC
CDR3 protein: CASSLGPGAGNEQFF

D gene: .
J gene: TRBJ1-2
clone size: .
V gene: TRBV27
CDR3 DNA: TGTGCCAGCAGTTTCGGTCAGGGGTATGGCTACACCTTC
CDR3 protein: CASSFGQGYGYTF

D gene: TRBD2
J gene: TRBJ2-3
clone size: once
V gene: TRBV6-5
CDR3 DNA: TGTGCCAGCAGTCCGGGACTAGCCACAGATACGCAGTATTTT
CDR3 protein: CASSPGLATDTQYF

D gene: TRBD1
J gene: TRBJ2-7
clone size: .
V gene: TRBV4-1
CDR3 DNA: TGCGCCAGCAGCTTACAGGGGGCTGGGTACGAGCAGTACTTC
CDR3 protein: CASSLQGAGYEQYF

D gene: .
J gene: TRBJ1-2
clone size: .
V gene: TRBV29-1
CDR3 DNA: TGCAGCGTTCGGCAGGAGGCGGCCTATGGCTACACCTTC
CDR3 protein: CSVRQEAAYGYTF

D gene: TRBD1
J gene: TRBJ2-1
clone size: .
V gene: TRBV7-9
CDR3 DNA: TGTGCCAGCAGCTCCCCGGGACAGGGGGAGTACAATGAGCAGTTCTTC
CDR3 protein: CASSSPGQGEYNEQFF

D gene: .
J gene: TRBJ1-1
clone size: once
V gene: TRBV18
CDR3 DNA: TGTGCCAGCTCACCAGGTCCAGCTTTCTTT
CDR3 protein: CASSPGPAFF

D gene: .
J gene: TRBJ2-7
clone size: .
V gene: TRBV2
CDR3 DNA: TGTGCCAGCAGTGAATACCGGTCAGGGGCAAACGAGCAGTACTTC
CDR3 protein: CASSEYRSGANEQYF

D gene: .
J gene: TRBJ1-1
clone size: .
V gene: TRBV6-5
CDR3 DNA: TGTGCCAGCAGCCTTGACAGCATGAACACTGAAGCTTTCTTT
CDR3 protein: CASSLDSMNTEAFF

D gene: .
J gene: TRBJ2-2
clone size: .
V gene: TRBV13
CDR3 DNA: TGTGCCAGCAGCTGGACAGAACCTAACACCGGGGAGCTGTTTTTT
CDR3 protein: CASSWTEPNTGELFF

D gene: TRBD2
J gene: TRBJ2-7
clone size: .
V gene: TRBV19
CDR3 DNA: TGTGCCACCCGAGCTAGCGGATCCTACGAGCAGTACTTC
CDR3 protein: CATRASGSYEQYF

D gene: .
J gene: TRBJ2-7
clone size: .
V gene: TRBV23-1
CDR3 DNA: TGCGCCAGCAGTCAACCTCGTTTCGCATACGAGCAGTACTTC
CDR3 protein: CASSQPRFAYEQYF

D gene: .
J gene: TRBJ2-6
clone size: many
V gene: TRBV5-6
CDR3 DNA: TGTGCCAGCAGCTTCGAAGCGGCCAGCTCTGGGGCCAACGTCCTGACTTTC
CDR3 protein: CASSFEAASSGANVLTF

D gene: TRBD1
J gene: TRBJ1-6
clone size: .
V gene: TRBV4-1
CDR3 DNA: TGCGCCAGCAGCCAAGCCAGGGGGATTTTGAATTCACCCCTCCACTTT
CDR3 protein: CASSQARGILNSPLHF

D gene: .
J gene: TRBJ1-1
clone size: .
V gene: TRBV10-3
CDR3 DNA: TGTGCCACGAAGGAGAGGTACGCTGAAGCTTTCTTT
CDR3 protein: CATKERYAEAFF

D gene: .
J gene: TRBJ1-5
clone size: .
V gene: TRBV6-1
CDR3 DNA: TGTGCCAGCAGACAAGGACAGAATAGCAATCAGCCCCAGCATTTT
CDR3 protein: CASRQGQNSNQPQHF

D gene: .
J gene: TRBJ2-5
clone size: .
V gene: TRBV29-1
CDR3 DNA: TGCAGCGTTGCCAGTGCATCGGGGGAGACCCAGTACTTC
CDR3 protein: CSVASASGETQYF

D gene: .
J gene: TRBJ1-5
clone size: once
V gene: TRBV7-7
CDR3 DNA: TGTGCTAGCAGCTTAGCCGTCGGGGCGCAGCCCCAGCATTTT
CDR3 protein: CASSLAVGAQPQHF

D gene: TRBD1
J gene: TRBJ1-1
clone size: .
V gene: TRBV14
CDR3 DNA: TGTGCCAGCAGCCAAACTTTGACAGGGTATGCTTTCTTT
CDR3 protein: CASSQTLTGYAFF

D gene: TRBD1
J gene: TRBJ2-7
clone size: once
V gene: TRBV5-4
CDR3 DNA: TGTGCCAGCAGCTCCCAGGGGGCTCAATACGAGCAGTACTTC
CDR3 protein: CASSSQGAQYEQYF

D gene: TRBD1
J gene: TRBJ1-2
clone size: .
V gene: TRBV4-1
CDR3 DNA: TGCGCCAGCAGCCAAGTTACAGGGGGACCCTTATATGGCTACACCTTC
CDR3 protein: CASSQVTGGPLYGYTF

D gene: TRBD1
J gene: TRBJ2-1
clone size: .
V gene: TRBV5-8
CDR3 DNA: TGTGCCAGCAGCTCCCGGGACAGGGGATACAATGAGCAGTTCTTC
CDR3 protein: CASSSRDRGYNEQFF

D gene: .
J gene: TRBJ1-2
clone size: .
V gene: TRBV7-6
CDR3 DNA: TGTGCCAGCAGCCGTCTCGTCGGGCAGGAGCCCAATGGCTACACCTTC
CDR3 protein: CASSRLVGQEPNGYTF

D gene: .
J gene: TRBJ2-1
clone size: .
V gene: TRBV27
CDR3 DNA: TGTGCCAGCAGTCCGAATTCCTTAGGCGATGAGCAGTTCTTC
CDR3 protein: CASSPNSLGDEQFF

D gene: TRBD2
J gene: TRBJ2-7
clone size: .
V gene: TRBV5-4
CDR3 DNA: TGTGCCAGCAGCTTGTGGACTAGCATCAACGAGCAGTACTTC
CDR3 protein: CASSLWTSINEQYF

D gene: TRBD2
J gene: TRBJ2-1
clone size: few
V gene: TRBV4-3
CDR3 DNA: TGCGCCAGCAGCCAACGACTAGCCTCCTACAATGAGCAGTTCTTC
CDR3 protein: CASSQRLASYNEQFF

D gene: .
J gene: TRBJ2-2
clone size: .
V gene: TRBV7-9
CDR3 DNA: TGTGCCAGCAGCTTGGGGAGGAACACCGGGGAGCTGTTTTTT
CDR3 protein: CASSLGRNTGELFF

D gene: .
J gene: TRBJ1-2
clone size: .
V gene: TRBV27
CDR3 DNA: TGTGCCAGCAGTTTAGCGGGGCCTTATGGCTACACCTTC
CDR3 protein: CASSLAGPYGYTF

D gene: .
J gene: TRBJ2-2
clone size: many
V gene: TRBV1
CDR3 DNA: TGCACCAGCGTTCCCGGACTAGCGGAGAACACCGGGGAGCTGTTTTTT
CDR3 protein: CTSVPGLAENTGELFF

D gene: TRBD1
J gene: TRBJ2-7
clone size: once
V gene: TRBV18
CDR3 DNA: TGTGCCAGCTCATACAGGGGTTACGAGCAGTACTTC
CDR3 protein: CASSYRGYEQYF

D gene: .
J gene: TRBJ1-5
clone size: once
V gene: TRBV18
CDR3 DNA: TGTGCCAGCTCACCTGGATGGGCCCCAAATCAGCCCCAGCATTTT
CDR3 protein: CASSPGWAPNQPQHF

D gene: .
J gene: TRBJ2-3
clone size: .
V gene: TRBV30
CDR3 DNA: TGTGCCGTTTCGTGGGGGGTCACAGATACGCAGTATTTT
CDR3 protein: CAVSWGVTDTQYF

D gene: .
J gene: TRBJ2-3
clone size: .
V gene: TRBV5-1
CDR3 DNA: TGCGCCAGCAGCCGGGGTACATGGCTGGGTGACACAGATACGCAGTATTTT
CDR3 protein: CASSRGTWLGDTDTQYF